This TCR beta chain was documented in a study of blood T cell repertoires in COVID-19. Study in general: Sources were T cells, B-cell-depleted T cells, or PBMCs; the material itself was cDNA or gDNA.

This table comes from immunoSEQ multiplex PCR, and its TCRdb copy is limited to in-frame clones, with some not included. The profile shows under 55,000 clones, roughly 80% of them singletons. Germline CDR1 MNHNY, CDR2 SVGAGI (reference sequence). The CDR3 has 13 amino acids. V was cut by 2 bases and J by 10 bases, with 9 bases left in between. Which cohort a participant joined came from the clinical history participants gave. The chain links TRBV6-6 to TRBJ1-6; D uncertain. Sequenced sample: PBMCs or T cells enriched from blood (not recorded which). The sequence came from a woman aged 45-59 years with acute COVID-19. CDR3 nucleotides: TGTGCCAGCAGTTACGCCACACCATCACCCCTCCACTTT. It yields the protein CASSYATPSPLHF.